These T cell receptor beta chains were read from a single sample in a study of beta chain features in type 1 diabetes. Assay used: immunoSEQ multiplex PCR; TCRdb lists only in-frame clones, some missing. The sample records 300,000 to 350,000 clones, 8% being singletons. Specimen: central memory CD4+ T cells from blood. Receptor source: a woman between 18 and 29 years old in good health. The CDR3 runs from the conserved cysteine through the conserved F or W. Each record gives: clone size, V gene, D gene, J gene, CDR3 protein, CDR3 DNA. The D gene is left open where the match is weak. Clone size appears in some rows only: once, few, many, or a class for an expanded clone.

few	TRBV4-3	-	TRBJ1-6	CASSQDFGSSPLHF	TGCGCCAGCAGCCAAGATTTTGGTTCTTCACCCCTCCACTTT
few	TRBV5-6	-	TRBJ2-7	CASSLWDRDGNEQYF	TGTGCCAGCAGCTTGTGGGACCGGGACGGGAACGAGCAGTACTTC
many	TRBV11-3	TRBD1	TRBJ2-7	CASSLLMGQAYEQYF	TGTGCCAGCAGCTTACTAATGGGACAGGCCTACGAGCAGTACTTC
-	TRBV6-5	TRBD1	TRBJ2-7	CASSNQGANEQYF	TGTGCCAGCAGTAATCAGGGGGCGAACGAGCAGTACTTC
-	TRBV5-1	TRBD2	TRBJ2-7	CASSLAGGLAGSYEQYF	TGCGCCAGCAGCTTGGCCGGTGGACTAGCGGGTTCGTACGAGCAGTACTTC
few	TRBV5-6	-	TRBJ2-7	CASSLGPGYEQYF	TGTGCCAGCAGCTTAGGACCAGGCTACGAGCAGTACTTC
few	TRBV2	-	TRBJ1-5	CASSGQNQPQHF	TGTGCCAGCAGTGGGCAAAATCAGCCCCAGCATTTT
-	TRBV19	-	TRBJ2-3	CASSINHRNTQYF	TGTGCCAGTAGTATTAATCATAGAAATACGCAGTATTTT
few	TRBV6-6	TRBD2	TRBJ2-6	CASSSGEGYGANVLTF	TGTGCCAGCAGTAGCGGGGAGGGATATGGGGCCAACGTCCTGACTTTC
few	TRBV2	-	TRBJ1-2	CASIRVANYGYTF	TGTGCCAGCATCCGAGTAGCTAACTATGGCTACACCTTC
-	TRBV5-1	-	TRBJ2-7	CASSFAYEQYF	TGCGCCAGCAGCTTCGCCTACGAGCAGTACTTC
few	TRBV9	TRBD2	TRBJ2-6	CASSVGLAGGSGANVLTF	TGTGCCAGCAGCGTGGGACTAGCGGGAGGGAGTGGGGCCAACGTCCTGACTTTC
few	TRBV2	-	TRBJ2-3	CATAGEHTQYF	TGTGCCACCGCCGGCGAGCATACGCAGTATTTT
few	TRBV2	TRBD1	TRBJ2-2	CASSLDRGTGELFF	TGTGCCAGCAGCCTTGACAGGGGGACCGGGGAGCTGTTTTTT
many	TRBV6-1	TRBD2	TRBJ2-3	CASRILAGRTDTQYF	TGTGCCAGCAGGATACTAGCGGGTCGCACAGATACGCAGTATTTT
many	TRBV5-4	-	TRBJ2-3	CASSLELGAPGTQYF	TGTGCCAGCAGCTTGGAATTGGGGGCCCCAGGGACGCAGTATTTT
-	TRBV29-1	TRBD2	TRBJ2-3	CSVERGLATAADTQYF	TGCAGCGTTGAAAGGGGACTAGCGACAGCGGCAGATACGCAGTATTTT
-	TRBV15	-	TRBJ2-1	CATSSGPGTTRYNEQFF	TGTGCCACCAGCAGCGGCCCCGGGACAACTAGGTACAATGAGCAGTTCTTC
-	TRBV15	-	TRBJ1-4	CATRGGGEKLFF	TGTGCCACCAGGGGGGGAGGGGAAAAACTGTTTTTT
few	TRBV7-3	-	TRBJ1-4	CASSKATNEKLFF	TGTGCCAGCAGCAAAGCAACTAATGAAAAACTGTTTTTT
-	TRBV5-8	TRBD2	TRBJ2-1	CASSPQGLADNEQFF	TGTGCCAGCAGCCCTCAGGGACTAGCGGACAATGAGCAGTTCTTC
many	TRBV4-3	-	TRBJ2-4	CASSQDLPGRNIQYF	TGCGCCAGCAGCCAAGATCTCCCGGGGCGAAACATTCAGTACTTC
few	TRBV4-2	TRBD1	TRBJ2-1	CASSQVYRGYNEQFF	TGTGCCAGCAGCCAAGTCTACAGGGGCTACAATGAGCAGTTCTTC
few	TRBV11-2	-	TRBJ2-5	CASSPARDVGRGETQYF	TGTGCCAGCAGCCCGGCGAGGGACGTTGGGAGGGGGGAGACCCAGTACTTC
few	TRBV6-6	TRBD1	TRBJ2-5	CAIGTGQETQYF	TGTGCCATCGGGACAGGACAAGAGACCCAGTACTTC
few	TRBV19	-	TRBJ2-7	CASGEQGSTHEQYF	TGTGCCAGTGGGGAGCAAGGAAGCACCCACGAGCAGTACTTC
many	TRBV29-1	-	TRBJ2-1	CSVEGAHNEQFF	TGCAGCGTTGAAGGGGCCCACAATGAGCAGTTCTTC
-	TRBV5-1	-	TRBJ1-3	CASSPGYSGNTIYF	TGCGCCAGCAGCCCAGGGTATTCTGGAAACACCATATATTTT
-	TRBV2	-	TRBJ1-5	CASSGESTLNQPQHF	TGTGCCAGCAGCGGAGAGAGTACTTTAAATCAGCCCCAGCATTTT